Below, 24 T cell receptor beta chains from the same sample are listed, as sequenced in a study of metastatic and nonmetastatic thyroid tumors. None of the patients had undergone any treatment ahead of thyroid surgery. With MiXCR, TCRdb reprocessed the PCR reads. This table has tens of thousands of clones, 15% appearing once. The sample comprised blood. The receptors originated from a male donor with papillary thyroid cancer or a benign thyroid nodule (not recorded which). Some clones in this sample may be carry-over from other donors' samples.

The rearrangement links TRBV5-6 to TRBJ1-2, with 8 bases aligning to TRBD1. The CDR3 contains 18 residues. Germline values: CDR1 SGHDT, CDR2 YYEEEE. Trimming cost V 4 bases and J 5 bases; bases outside gene matches: 19. The CDR3 nucleotides are TGTGCCAGCAGCCCGCCGCCCGGGGGACAGGTCGGGCCTTATGGCTACACCTTC. Translating gives CASSPPPGGQVGPYGYTF.

This clone was seen only a few times. At one end, the junction sequence differs from germline, possibly due to a read error. This chain links TRBV27 with TRBJ2-7; tentatively, D is TRBD2 (6 bases). Germline loops: CDR1 MNHEY, CDR2 SMNVEV (reference sequence). CDR3 length equals 12 residues. The CDR3 sequence: CSSSSGTLDQYF. CDR3 coding DNA: TGTTCCAGCAGTTCCGGGACTCTCGATCAGTACTTC.

This clone was counted many times. V usage is TRBV7-9 and J usage is TRBJ2-1; a weak D match, TRBD1 (6 bases). This CDR3 spans 14 amino acids. Germline loops: CDR1 SEHNR, CDR2 FQNEAQ (reference sequence). V lost 1 base to trimming and J lost 15 bases, with 19 bases between them. The CDR3 DNA reads as TGTGCCAGCAGCTTAGTCGCGCTTCAGGGGTTACTGTTCTTC. Its translation is CASSLVALQGLLFF. Combining the CDR3 with reference TRBV7-9 and TRBJ2-1 gives the whole variable domain DTGVSQNPRHKITKRGQNVTFRCDPISEHNRLYWYRQTLGQGPEFLTYFQNEAQLEKSRLLSDRFSAERPKGSFSTLEIQRTEQGDSAMYLCASSLVALQGLLFFGPGTRLTVL.

In this sample, this clone turned up many times. V gene TRBV2 combines with J gene TRBJ1-6; D might be TRBD1 (6 bases). Germline V gene sequence: CDR1 SNHLY, CDR2 FYNNEI. The CDR3 runs 15 residues. Trimming shortened V by 3 bases and J by 6 bases, and 12 bases separated the two germline ends. The CDR3 is CASSDRGTSNSPLHF. The CDR3 DNA is TGTGCCAGCAGTGATCGCGGGACATCTAATTCACCCCTCCACTTT.

J is TRBJ2-7 and V is TRBV9, with unresolved D. Germline V CDR1 and CDR2: SGDLS, YYNGEE. This CDR3 has 14 residues. V shed 5 bases and J shed 3 bases, with 15 bases lying between them. CDR3 protein: CASSYSDGYYEQYF. The CDR3 DNA is TGTGCCAGCAGTTACTCGGACGGATACTACGAGCAGTACTTC.

This clone was seen ten or more times. The rearrangement joins TRBV12-3 or TRBV12-4 to TRBJ1-5; D unclear. The length of the CDR3 is 13 residues. Trimming removed 3 bases from V and 6 bases from J, with 9 bases in between. CDR3 nucleotide sequence: TGTGCCAGCAGTTTGATGGGGATTCAGCCCCAGCATTTT. Encoded protein: CASSLMGIQPQHF.

The chain carries TRBV12-3 or TRBV12-4 and TRBJ2-2; D remains ambiguous. This CDR3 has 20 residues. V gave up 3 bases and J gave up 4 bases, with 27 bases separating them. CDR3 in DNA: TGTGCCAGCAGTTTGAGCCGTCTGAGGATCGTCTCGGCCGGCACCGGGGAGCTGTTTTTT. This codes for CASSLSRLRIVSAGTGELFF.

This clone was recorded a few times. The chain links TRBV2 to TRBJ1-6, with 9 nucleotides matching TRBD1. CDR1 and CDR2 from the germline V gene are SNHLY and FYNNEI. The CDR3 loop spans 12 amino acids. The ends lost 8 bases at V and 9 bases at J; junction bases unmatched: 2. DNA of the CDR3: TGTGCCAGCGGGACAGGGATTTCACCCCTCCACTTT. This codes for CASGTGISPLHF.

This clone came up many times. This chain uses TRBV7-2 with TRBJ2-2; D remains ambiguous. The V gene lost 1 base and the J gene lost 9 bases, with 6 bases spanning the gap. Germline assignment: CDR1 SGHTA and CDR2 FQGNSA. This CDR3 has 12 amino acids. CDR3 nucleotide sequence: TGTGCCAGCAGCTTAGTAGGCCGGGAGCTGTTTTTT. It codes for CASSLVGRELFF. Looking up the rest from reference TRBV7-2 and TRBJ2-2 gives the full variable domain: GAGVSQSPSNKVTEKGKDVELRCDPISGHTALYWYRQSLGQGLEFLIYFQGNSAPDKSGLPSDRFSAERTGGSVSTLTIQRTQQEDSAVYLCASSLVGRELFFGEGSRLTVL.

This clone was picked up many times. The chain couples TRBV28 to TRBJ1-2, with D possibly matching TRBD1 (6 bases). The CDR3 spans 15 residues. Germline V CDR1 and CDR2: MDHEN, SYDVKM. V lost 2 bases and J 2 bases, leaving 12 bases between the germline ends. The CDR3 spells CASSLEVTGNYGYTF. The CDR3 DNA sequence: TGTGCCAGCAGTTTAGAGGTGACAGGCAACTATGGCTACACCTTC.

This clone has a count of ten or more. The rearrangement uses TRBV12-3 or TRBV12-4 and TRBJ1-4, with unresolved D. The CDR3 is made up of 12 amino acids. The ends were cut back, 5 bases at V and 9 bases at J, with 10 bases in the middle. Here the CDR3 DNA reads TGTGCCAGCAGTGAACTTACACAAAAACTGTTTTTT. Protein product: CASSELTQKLFF.

The rearrangement links TRBV6-1 to TRBJ2-7, with a tentative D call TRBD1 (6 bases). This CDR3 region has 13 residues. Per germline, CDR1 MNHNS and CDR2 SASEGT. V was shortened by 6 bases and J by 2 bases, with 11 bases between the two germline ends. CDR3 residues: CASRPGQTYEQYF. CDR3 bases: TGTGCCAGCAGGCCTGGACAGACCTACGAGCAGTACTTC.

This clone was counted ten times or more. The chain recombines TRBV5-1 with TRBJ2-1, with a tentative D call TRBD2 (6 bases). The ends were cut back, 1 base at V and 2 bases at J, with 10 bases in the middle. The CDR3 extends over 15 amino acids. Germline-derived CDR1 and CDR2 are SGHRS and YFSETQ. The CDR3 DNA sequence: TGCGCCAGCAGCTTGTTCAGGGAGGCCTACAATGAGCAGTTCTTC. This sequence encodes CASSLFREAYNEQFF.

Many counts were recorded for this clone. The rearrangement links TRBV7-9 to TRBJ2-3; D assignment may be TRBD1 or TRBD2 (5 bases each). The V and J ends lost 8 bases and 8 bases respectively, with 8 bases between them. CDR3 length: 10 residues. CDR1 is SEHNR, CDR2 FQNEAQ, per germline (reference sequence). The CDR3 region is CASAGSTQYF. For the CDR3, the DNA is TGTGCCAGCGCAGGGAGTACGCAGTATTTT. Looking up the rest from reference TRBV7-9 and TRBJ2-3 gives the full variable domain: DTGVSQNPRHKITKRGQNVTFRCDPISEHNRLYWYRQTLGQGPEFLTYFQNEAQLEKSRLLSDRFSAERPKGSFSTLEIQRTEQGDSAMYLCASAGSTQYFGPGTRLTVL.

This clone has at least ten counts. This chain uses TRBV6-1 with TRBJ2-3, with 7 bases identical to TRBD1. Germline V gene data show CDR1 as MNHNS and CDR2 as SASEGT. Trimming cost V 1 base and J 6 bases; bases outside gene matches: 7. The CDR3 totals 15 residues. The CDR3 DNA follows: TGTGCCAGCAGTGAAGTAGGGGGCCCTATCGATACGCAGTATTTT. This sequence encodes CASSEVGGPIDTQYF.

This clone came up many times. The genes are TRBV20-1 and TRBJ1-6; D ambiguous. Germline V gene data show CDR1 as DFQATT and CDR2 as SNEGSKA (reference sequence). The CDR3 has 13 amino acids. V lost 3 bases and J lost 6, with 9 bases in between. The CDR3 DNA sequence: TGCAGTGCTAGGGTCCCCCCTAATTCACCCCTCCACTTT. Amino acid sequence: CSARVPPNSPLHF.

At least ten counts were recorded for this clone. The genes are TRBV30 and TRBJ1-2; 8 bases line up with TRBD1. The CDR3 runs 13 residues. CDR1 GTSNPN and CDR2 SVGIG come from the germline V gene (reference sequence). V gave up 8 bases and J gave up 6 bases; unmatched junction bases: 11. This CDR3 is CAAPGQTGDGYTF. The CDR3 DNA reads as TGTGCCGCACCGGGACAGACAGGGGATGGCTACACCTTC.

This clone is labeled as medium-sized. V is TRBV27 and J is TRBJ2-7, with D perhaps matching TRBD1 or TRBD2 (5 bases each). The CDR3 has 15 amino acids. Trimming pared 5 bases from V and 2 bases from J, leaving 16 bases between. The V gene's germline CDR1 is MNHEY and CDR2 SMNVEV (reference sequence). The CDR3 sequence is CASSPGRLPTYEQYF. The DNA for the CDR3 is TGTGCCAGCAGTCCGGGACGATTACCCACCTACGAGCAGTACTTC.

The table lists this clone with many counts. CDR3 in amino acids: CASSTQGQSGNTIYF. Here the CDR3 DNA reads TGTGCCAGCAGTACCCAGGGCCAGTCTGGAAACACCATATATTTT. This sequence joins TRBV25-1 and TRBJ1-3; TRBD1 might be the D (5 bases). Deletions cut 5 bases from V and 1 base from J, with 12 bases between. Germline V gene sequence: CDR1 MGHDK, CDR2 SYGVNS. This CDR3 spans 15 amino acids.

The sample holds many counts of this clone. V is TRBV7-9 and J is TRBJ1-3, with unresolved D. The germline gives CDR1 SEHNR, CDR2 FQNEAQ (reference sequence). V was trimmed by 1 base and J by 3 bases, leaving 4 bases between them. The CDR3 length is 13 residues. The CDR3 DNA follows: TGTGCCAGCAGCTTAGGAGTTGGAAACACCATATATTTT. Amino acids: CASSLGVGNTIYF.

This clone is termed medium-sized. The V gene is TRBV9, the J gene TRBJ2-5; D possibly matches TRBD1 or TRBD2 (5 bases each). Germline V gives CDR1 SGDLS, CDR2 YYNGEE. This CDR3 comprises 15 residues. Trimming stripped 7 bases from V and 3 bases from J, with 19 bases between. Here the CDR3 reads CASAEDIGTEETQYF. The CDR3 nucleotides read TGTGCCAGCGCGGAGGATATCGGGACCGAAGAGACCCAGTACTTC.

The chain employs TRBV11-1 and TRBJ2-1, with 8 bases lining up with TRBD2. Germline V CDR1 and CDR2: SGHAT, FQDESV (reference sequence). The CDR3 runs to 14 residues. The trim removed 5 bases at V and 6 bases at J, leaving 6 bases unmatched. CDR3 in DNA: TGTGCCAGCAGCCCCCTAGGACTAGCCAATGAGCAGTTCTTC. Translation: CASSPLGLANEQFF.

This clone was counted between two and nine times. An end of the junction differs from the germline gene, which may be a read error. This rearrangement joins TRBV15 to TRBJ2-1, with 9 bases that match TRBD1. Per the germline V gene, CDR1 is LNHNV and CDR2 is YYDKDF (reference sequence). The CDR3 contains 14 residues. The CDR3 loop is CATSRDLQGQGQFF. The CDR3 region has the DNA TGTGCCACCAGTAGAGATTTGCAGGGACAGGGTCAGTTCTTC.

The chain carries TRBV12-3 or TRBV12-4 and TRBJ2-7; D is uncertain. The CDR3 length is 17 residues. The V end was cut by 3 bases, the J end by 0 bases, with 18 bases between. In nucleotides, the CDR3 is TGTGCCAGCAGTTTTCTCAGCGAGATCCGTGACTCCTACGAGCAGTACTTC. Translating it yields CASSFLSEIRDSYEQYF.